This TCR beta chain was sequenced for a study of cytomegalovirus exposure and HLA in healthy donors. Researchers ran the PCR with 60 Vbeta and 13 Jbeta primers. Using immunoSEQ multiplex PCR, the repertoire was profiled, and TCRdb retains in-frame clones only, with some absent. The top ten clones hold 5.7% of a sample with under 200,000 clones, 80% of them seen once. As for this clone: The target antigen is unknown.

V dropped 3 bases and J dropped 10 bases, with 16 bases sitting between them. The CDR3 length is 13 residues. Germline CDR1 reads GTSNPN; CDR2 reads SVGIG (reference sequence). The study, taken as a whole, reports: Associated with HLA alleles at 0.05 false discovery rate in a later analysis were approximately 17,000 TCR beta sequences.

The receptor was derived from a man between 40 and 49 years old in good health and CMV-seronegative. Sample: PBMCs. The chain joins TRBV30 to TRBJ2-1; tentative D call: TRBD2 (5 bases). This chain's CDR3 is CAWRTEAGQEQFF. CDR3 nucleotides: TGTGCCTGGAGAACAGAGGCGGGCCAAGAGCAGTTCTTC.